This T cell receptor beta chain appears in the sequencing data of a study of identical twins. Template switching supplied a universal primer site; unique molecular identifiers were carried on the cDNA. One entry per CDR3 protein, called by TCRdb with MiXCR from the 5' RACE reads. The sample lists about 690,000 distinct CDR3 sequences, roughly 6.2% seen once, with roughly 2% in the top ten. Study results and limitations: Analyses of zero insertions could be partly confounded by invariant MAIT and iNKT cells. The more abundant beta clonotypes in cord blood had fewer insertions, and memory repertoires did not show this.

Losses at the gene ends were 6 bases for V and 0 bases for J; bases not matched to a gene: 9. Looked up from germline, CDR1 is DFQATT and CDR2 is SNEGSKA (reference sequence). The CDR3 has 16 amino acids. This clonotype was seen only a few times. The antigen is undetermined. The TCR was taken from a man between 18 and 29 years old in good health. J is TRBJ2-5 and V is TRBV20-1, with 11 bases aligning to TRBD2. The sample consisted of naive T cells sorted from blood. The CDR3 spells CSAIRGLAAHQETQYF. The CDR3 bases are TGCAGTGCCATCCGGGGACTAGCGGCCCACCAAGAGACCCAGTACTTC.